Listed below are T cell receptor beta chains from one sample, sequenced in a study of control samples from healthy donors and cancer patients. Profiling relied on immunoSEQ multiplex PCR, and the TCRdb table lists in-frame clones only, not all of them. The sample has 60,000 to 75,000 clones; around 82% are singletons. Specimen: blood. These receptors were obtained from a man aged 50 to 60 in good health. The CDR3 runs from the conserved cysteine through the conserved F or W. A D gene is named only where the DNA matches it firmly. Rows may omit the clone size; those that give it use once, few, many or a size class.

cdr3_nt: TGTGCCAGCAGCTTAGATGGGGAGGCTGAAGCTTTCTTT; cdr3_aa: CASSLDGEAEAFF; clone_size: NA; v_call: TRBV4-2; d_call: NA; j_call: TRBJ1-1
cdr3_nt: TGCGCCAGCAGCTTGGAGCAGGGCCCCTACGAGACCCAGTACTTC; cdr3_aa: CASSLEQGPYETQYF; clone_size: NA; v_call: TRBV5-1; d_call: NA; j_call: TRBJ2-5
cdr3_nt: TGTGCCAGCAGCTTAGATAACAGGGGGCAGGAAGGCTACACCTTC; cdr3_aa: CASSLDNRGQEGYTF; clone_size: NA; v_call: TRBV7-2; d_call: TRBD1; j_call: TRBJ1-2
cdr3_nt: TGTGCCAGCAGCTTAAGATCACCCCTCCACTTT; cdr3_aa: CASSLRSPLHF; clone_size: NA; v_call: TRBV7-2; d_call: NA; j_call: TRBJ1-6
cdr3_nt: TGTGCCAGCGAGGAGGGGAGGGCAGAGACCCAGTACTTC; cdr3_aa: CASEEGRAETQYF; clone_size: NA; v_call: TRBV28; d_call: TRBD2; j_call: TRBJ2-5
cdr3_nt: TGTGCCAGCAGCTTAAATACGTTCGAGCAGTACTTC; cdr3_aa: CASSLNTFEQYF; clone_size: few; v_call: TRBV7-3; d_call: NA; j_call: TRBJ2-7
cdr3_nt: TGTGCCAGCAGTCCCCCCCCCGGTAGCGGGGGCTACGAGCAGTACTTC; cdr3_aa: CASSPPPGSGGYEQYF; clone_size: NA; v_call: TRBV27; d_call: TRBD2; j_call: TRBJ2-7
cdr3_nt: TGTGCCAGCAGCTACCAGGGAGATAGCAATCAGCCCCAGCATTTT; cdr3_aa: CASSYQGDSNQPQHF; clone_size: few; v_call: TRBV4-2; d_call: NA; j_call: TRBJ1-5
cdr3_nt: TGTGCCACCAGCAGAGACCGACAGGGGACTGAAGCTTTCTTT; cdr3_aa: CATSRDRQGTEAFF; clone_size: few; v_call: TRBV15; d_call: TRBD1; j_call: TRBJ1-1
cdr3_nt: TGTGCCAGCAGCTTGGGGGCCGGCTACACCTTC; cdr3_aa: CASSLGAGYTF; clone_size: NA; v_call: TRBV6-6; d_call: NA; j_call: TRBJ1-2
cdr3_nt: TGTGCCAGCAGCGGACTACCAACAGAAATGAACACTGAAGCTTTCTTT; cdr3_aa: CASSGLPTEMNTEAFF; clone_size: medium-sized; v_call: TRBV9; d_call: NA; j_call: TRBJ1-1
cdr3_nt: TGTGCCAGCAGCTTTGGGACACTTGGCTACACCTTC; cdr3_aa: CASSFGTLGYTF; clone_size: NA; v_call: TRBV7-2; d_call: NA; j_call: TRBJ1-2
cdr3_nt: TGTGCCAGCAGCTTATTGGGGAGGGGCGGGCAAGAGACCCAGTACTTC; cdr3_aa: CASSLLGRGGQETQYF; clone_size: NA; v_call: TRBV7-2; d_call: TRBD2; j_call: TRBJ2-5
cdr3_nt: TGTGCCAGCACCAGCGGCCTCTCCTACGAGCAGTACTTC; cdr3_aa: CASTSGLSYEQYF; clone_size: NA; v_call: TRBV6-5; d_call: NA; j_call: TRBJ2-7
cdr3_nt: TGTGCCAGCAGGCGGGAGATCTACGAGCAGTACTTC; cdr3_aa: CASRREIYEQYF; clone_size: NA; v_call: TRBV6-6; d_call: TRBD2; j_call: TRBJ2-7
cdr3_nt: TGTGCCAGCAGCCAAGAGAATGCAGGGAGCTATGGCTACACCTTC; cdr3_aa: CASSQENAGSYGYTF; clone_size: NA; v_call: TRBV3-1/TRBV3-2; d_call: NA; j_call: TRBJ1-2
cdr3_nt: TGTGCCAGCAGTTATCGGTGGGGAAACGCTGAAGCTTTCTTT; cdr3_aa: CASSYRWGNAEAFF; clone_size: once; v_call: TRBV6-2/TRBV6-3; d_call: NA; j_call: TRBJ1-1
cdr3_nt: TGTGCCAGCAGCCTCGAGAGAAATCAGCCCCAGCATTTT; cdr3_aa: CASSLERNQPQHF; clone_size: NA; v_call: TRBV6-5; d_call: NA; j_call: TRBJ1-5
cdr3_nt: TGTGCCAGCAGCCAAGAACTCAGGGGTTCACCCCTCCACTTT; cdr3_aa: CASSQELRGSPLHF; clone_size: NA; v_call: TRBV14; d_call: NA; j_call: TRBJ1-6
cdr3_nt: TGCGCCAGCAGCCCGACAGGGGGCAACTATGGCTACACCTTC; cdr3_aa: CASSPTGGNYGYTF; clone_size: NA; v_call: TRBV5-1; d_call: TRBD1; j_call: TRBJ1-2
cdr3_nt: TGCAGCGGTACAGGGGTTAATGAAAAACTGTTTTTT; cdr3_aa: CSGTGVNEKLFF; clone_size: NA; v_call: TRBV29-1; d_call: TRBD1; j_call: TRBJ1-4
cdr3_nt: TGTGCCAGCAGCTTGGTGAAAATGGGCACTGAAGCTTTCTTT; cdr3_aa: CASSLVKMGTEAFF; clone_size: NA; v_call: TRBV5-6; d_call: NA; j_call: TRBJ1-1
cdr3_nt: TGTGCCAGCAGCCTAGGGGGGGCTAATGAAAAACTGTTTTTT; cdr3_aa: CASSLGGANEKLFF; clone_size: NA; v_call: TRBV5-6; d_call: NA; j_call: TRBJ1-4
cdr3_nt: TGTGCCATCTTGGCTAGCGGGAGCCCCTACGAGCAGTACTTC; cdr3_aa: CAILASGSPYEQYF; clone_size: NA; v_call: TRBV10-3; d_call: TRBD2; j_call: TRBJ2-7
cdr3_nt: TGTGCCAGCAGCTTGCGGGGCCCTACTGAAGCTTTCTTT; cdr3_aa: CASSLRGPTEAFF; clone_size: NA; v_call: TRBV7-6; d_call: NA; j_call: TRBJ1-1
cdr3_nt: TGCAGCGTTTCGGATGAAAAACTGTTTTTT; cdr3_aa: CSVSDEKLFF; clone_size: few; v_call: TRBV29-1; d_call: NA; j_call: TRBJ1-4
cdr3_nt: TGTGCCACCAGTGAGTGGTTAGCGGGAGATACGCAGTATTTT; cdr3_aa: CATSEWLAGDTQYF; clone_size: NA; v_call: TRBV24-1; d_call: TRBD2; j_call: TRBJ2-3
cdr3_nt: TGTGCCAGCAGCGTAGTAAGCGGAGGGTACCAAGAGACCCAGTACTTC; cdr3_aa: CASSVVSGGYQETQYF; clone_size: NA; v_call: TRBV9; d_call: NA; j_call: TRBJ2-5
cdr3_nt: TGTGCCAGCAGCCCGTGGGGAAACCAAGAGACCCAGTACTTC; cdr3_aa: CASSPWGNQETQYF; clone_size: NA; v_call: TRBV3-1/TRBV3-2; d_call: NA; j_call: TRBJ2-5
cdr3_nt: TGCGCCAGCAGCTTGCAGGAGTTTATTACTACTAACTATGGCTACACCTTC; cdr3_aa: CASSLQEFITTNYGYTF; clone_size: NA; v_call: TRBV5-1; d_call: NA; j_call: TRBJ1-2
cdr3_nt: TGTGCCAGCAGCGTATCAAACAGGGTAATGGACGAGCAGTACTTC; cdr3_aa: CASSVSNRVMDEQYF; clone_size: NA; v_call: TRBV9; d_call: NA; j_call: TRBJ2-7
cdr3_nt: TGCAGCGCCGGGCACACTGAAGCTTTCTTT; cdr3_aa: CSAGHTEAFF; clone_size: NA; v_call: TRBV29-1; d_call: NA; j_call: TRBJ1-1
cdr3_nt: TGTGCCAGCAGCTTGGCTAGCGGGACCACAACCTACTTC; cdr3_aa: CASSLASGTTTYF; clone_size: few; v_call: TRBV5-5; d_call: TRBD2; j_call: TRBJ2-5
cdr3_nt: TGCGCCAGCCCTCTCCCCCCAGCTGAGAGCTCCTACAATGAGCAGTTCTTC; cdr3_aa: CASPLPPAESSYNEQFF; clone_size: NA; v_call: TRBV10-1; d_call: NA; j_call: TRBJ2-1
cdr3_nt: TGTGCCAGCAGTTTATCTGGGGGGGCCGGCCAAGAGACCCAGTACTTC; cdr3_aa: CASSLSGGAGQETQYF; clone_size: few; v_call: TRBV28; d_call: NA; j_call: TRBJ2-5
cdr3_nt: TGTGCCAGCAGTTTTCTCGACAAGGTTGAGCCCCAGCATTTT; cdr3_aa: CASSFLDKVEPQHF; clone_size: NA; v_call: TRBV28; d_call: NA; j_call: TRBJ1-5
cdr3_nt: TGTGCCAGCAGCTTAGGTCCCGCGGGAGCAGTTGGGCAGTACTTC; cdr3_aa: CASSLGPAGAVGQYF; clone_size: NA; v_call: TRBV7-2; d_call: TRBD2; j_call: TRBJ2-7
cdr3_nt: TGTGCCAGCAGCTTAGCCAGGGGGGGCTCTAACGACTACGAGCAGTACTTC; cdr3_aa: CASSLARGGSNDYEQYF; clone_size: NA; v_call: TRBV7-2; d_call: NA; j_call: TRBJ2-7
cdr3_nt: TGTGCCAGCAGTTTAATCCAGGGGGTAGAAAAACTGTTTTTT; cdr3_aa: CASSLIQGVEKLFF; clone_size: NA; v_call: TRBV27; d_call: TRBD1; j_call: TRBJ1-4
cdr3_nt: TGTGCCAGCAGCCCAGGGACTTTAGGAGAGACCCAGTACTTC; cdr3_aa: CASSPGTLGETQYF; clone_size: NA; v_call: TRBV7-2; d_call: NA; j_call: TRBJ2-5
cdr3_nt: TGTGCCAGCAGCCCCTCCCTCAAGGAGCAGTTCTTC; cdr3_aa: CASSPSLKEQFF; clone_size: NA; v_call: TRBV7-2; d_call: NA; j_call: TRBJ2-1
cdr3_nt: TGTGCCAGCAGCTTAGACAGCGTCCTTAATAATTCACCCCTCCACTTT; cdr3_aa: CASSLDSVLNNSPLHF; clone_size: NA; v_call: TRBV7-2; d_call: NA; j_call: TRBJ1-6
cdr3_nt: TGTGCCTGCTCTTTGGACAGGGGTGATACCGGGGAGCTGTTTTTT; cdr3_aa: CACSLDRGDTGELFF; clone_size: NA; v_call: TRBV6-5; d_call: TRBD1; j_call: TRBJ2-2
cdr3_nt: TGTGCCAGCAGCGCGATTTTGGGGGACACTGAAGCTTTCTTT; cdr3_aa: CASSAILGDTEAFF; clone_size: NA; v_call: TRBV6-5; d_call: NA; j_call: TRBJ1-1
cdr3_nt: TGCGCCAGCAGTGAGTCCGCGCAGGGTACCGAGCAGTACTTC; cdr3_aa: CASSESAQGTEQYF; clone_size: few; v_call: TRBV10-1; d_call: NA; j_call: TRBJ2-7
cdr3_nt: TGTGCCAGCAGCCCGGGGACAAGGACGCAGTATTTT; cdr3_aa: CASSPGTRTQYF; clone_size: few; v_call: TRBV3-1/TRBV3-2; d_call: NA; j_call: TRBJ2-3
cdr3_nt: TGTGCCACCAGTGATTTGCAAGGGGGCGAGCAGTACTTC; cdr3_aa: CATSDLQGGEQYF; clone_size: few; v_call: TRBV24-1; d_call: NA; j_call: TRBJ2-7
cdr3_nt: TGTGCCAGCAGCGCGACCCACAATGAGCAGTTCTTC; cdr3_aa: CASSATHNEQFF; clone_size: NA; v_call: TRBV6-2/TRBV6-3; d_call: NA; j_call: TRBJ2-1
cdr3_nt: TGTGCCAGCAGCCCCCTGGTGGAGACAACTGAGCAGTTCTTC; cdr3_aa: CASSPLVETTEQFF; clone_size: NA; v_call: TRBV7-3; d_call: NA; j_call: TRBJ2-1
cdr3_nt: TGTGCCAGCAGACTAACAGGATACAATGAGCAGTTCTTC; cdr3_aa: CASRLTGYNEQFF; clone_size: NA; v_call: TRBV6-6; d_call: NA; j_call: TRBJ2-1
cdr3_nt: TGTGCCAGCAGCGGACCTAGCGGCCCCGACAATGAGCAGTTCTTC; cdr3_aa: CASSGPSGPDNEQFF; clone_size: NA; v_call: TRBV7-6; d_call: TRBD2; j_call: TRBJ2-1
cdr3_nt: TGTGCCACCGTGAAGCAGGGTCCTACCCAAGAGACCCAGTACTTC; cdr3_aa: CATVKQGPTQETQYF; clone_size: NA; v_call: TRBV7-9; d_call: NA; j_call: TRBJ2-5
cdr3_nt: TGTGCCAGCAGCCTCTTAGCCGGGGGAACCCAAGAGACCCAGTACTTC; cdr3_aa: CASSLLAGGTQETQYF; clone_size: NA; v_call: TRBV7-3; d_call: NA; j_call: TRBJ2-5
cdr3_nt: TGCGCCAGCAGCTTGGAGGGAAACACAGATACGCAGTATTTT; cdr3_aa: CASSLEGNTDTQYF; clone_size: few; v_call: TRBV5-1; d_call: NA; j_call: TRBJ2-3
cdr3_nt: TGTGCCAGCAGACCAACGACTAACTCACCCCTCCACTTT; cdr3_aa: CASRPTTNSPLHF; clone_size: NA; v_call: TRBV6-6; d_call: NA; j_call: TRBJ1-6
cdr3_nt: TGTGCCAGCAGTCCGGGACTAGCGGGGGGTACCAGGCAGTTCTTC; cdr3_aa: CASSPGLAGGTRQFF; clone_size: NA; v_call: TRBV2; d_call: TRBD2; j_call: TRBJ2-1
cdr3_nt: TGTGCCAGCAGCTGGGGGATGGGGGAGCTGTTTTTT; cdr3_aa: CASSWGMGELFF; clone_size: NA; v_call: TRBV11-1; d_call: NA; j_call: TRBJ2-2